Listed below are T cell receptor beta chains from one sample, sequenced in a study of CD8 T cells in Susac syndrome. In TCRdb, the immunoSEQ multiplex PCR reads were re-called with MiXCR into one record per CDR3 protein. There are 25,000 to 35,000 distinct CDR3 sequences in the sample; less than 95% occur only once, and approximately 0.25% lies in the top ten. The sequenced sample was CD8+ T cells from PBMCs. The receptors stem from a human donor in good health. Each CDR3 is given with its conserved first and last residue. D genes are given only for firm matches. Clone sizes are given selectively: once, few, many, or a class where the clone is expanded.

clone_size,d_call,v_call,j_call,cdr3_nt,cdr3_aa
NA,NA,TRBV19,TRBJ1-2,TGTGCCCCTGGCCATGGCTACACCTTC,CAPGHGYTF
few,TRBD1,TRBV7-2,TRBJ1-1,TGTGCCAGCAGCCTTACAGGGGGCACTGAAGCTTTCTTT,CASSLTGGTEAFF
NA,NA,TRBV12-3/TRBV12-4,TRBJ2-5,TGTGCCAGCACCCAAAGCGAACAGCTCGGAGAGACCCAGTACTTC,CASTQSEQLGETQYF
NA,NA,TRBV10-3,TRBJ2-5,TGTGCCATCAGGCGAACAGGGCGGGAGACCCAGTACTTC,CAIRRTGRETQYF
NA,NA,TRBV27,TRBJ2-3,TGTGCCAGCGGAACAGATACGCAGTATTTT,CASGTDTQYF
NA,NA,TRBV7-6,TRBJ1-3,TGTGCCAGCAGCTTGACTGGAAGCGCGAGCTCTGGAAACACCATATATTTT,CASSLTGSASSGNTIYF
NA,NA,TRBV7-2,TRBJ2-1,TGTGCCAGCAGCTTAGCGACGATCGGTGCGCATGAGCAGTTCTTC,CASSLATIGAHEQFF
NA,NA,TRBV11-2,TRBJ2-1,TGTGCCAGCAGCTTAGAAGTTTCCGGCTACAATGAGCAGTTCTTC,CASSLEVSGYNEQFF
NA,TRBD1,TRBV20-1,TRBJ2-7,TGCAGTGCTAGAGATCGCGACAGGGTATACGAGCAGTACTTC,CSARDRDRVYEQYF
NA,NA,TRBV10-2,TRBJ2-7,TGCGCCAGCAGTGAAACACGGAACGTCTACGAGCAGTACTTC,CASSETRNVYEQYF
NA,NA,TRBV29-1,TRBJ1-2,TGCAGCGTTGAAGTCACAGGGTTAGACTATGGCTACACCTTC,CSVEVTGLDYGYTF
NA,NA,TRBV7-6,TRBJ2-2,TGTGCCAGCAGCTTAGCAGGGAACACCGGGGAGCTGTTTTTT,CASSLAGNTGELFF
NA,TRBD2,TRBV19,TRBJ2-3,TGTGCCAGTAGTATCATTACTAGCGGGGGGACAGATACGCAGTATTTT,CASSIITSGGTDTQYF
NA,NA,TRBV12-3/TRBV12-4,TRBJ1-2,TGTGCCAGCCGTACCGGGACGATGTACACCTTC,CASRTGTMYTF
NA,NA,TRBV5-4,TRBJ2-7,TGTGCCAGCAGCTCGGACAGTATCTACGAGCAGTACTTC,CASSSDSIYEQYF
once,NA,TRBV12-3/TRBV12-4,TRBJ1-1,TGTGCCAGCAGTCCTCCGGCTGGGACTGAAGCTTTCTTT,CASSPPAGTEAFF
NA,NA,TRBV18,TRBJ1-1,TGTGCCAGCTCACCACGGGGCTATGACACTGAAGCTTTCTTT,CASSPRGYDTEAFF
NA,TRBD1,TRBV5-1,TRBJ1-2,TGCGCCAGCAGCTTGGAGACAGGGAGGTACTATGGCTACACCTTC,CASSLETGRYYGYTF
NA,TRBD1,TRBV15,TRBJ2-2,TGTGCCACCAGCGGGTGGGACAGTCGGAACACCGGGGAGCTGTTTTTT,CATSGWDSRNTGELFF
NA,NA,TRBV7-9,TRBJ2-3,TGTGCCAGCAGCCCCCCCTCGTGGGCAGATACGCAGTATTTT,CASSPPSWADTQYF
NA,NA,TRBV5-1,TRBJ2-5,TGCGCCAGCAGCTTGGGGGACACCTTGCAAGAGACCCAGTACTTC,CASSLGDTLQETQYF
NA,NA,TRBV7-7,TRBJ2-2,TGTGCTAGCAGCTTATCGGGCGGGGGCCTCGGGGAGCTGTTTTTT,CASSLSGGGLGELFF
NA,NA,TRBV9,TRBJ2-3,TGTGCCAGCAGCGCTAGGGTGAGACCAGGGGCAACAGATACGCAGTATTTT,CASSARVRPGATDTQYF
NA,TRBD1,TRBV13,TRBJ1-1,TGTGCCAGCAGCTTATCTAGGGACAGTCGAGCTTTGAACACTGAAGCTTTCTTT,CASSLSRDSRALNTEAFF
NA,NA,TRBV15,TRBJ2-5,TGTGCCACCAGCAGAGGGGGGGCAGGAGAGACCCAGTACTTC,CATSRGGAGETQYF
NA,NA,TRBV27,TRBJ2-1,TGTGCCAGCAGCCACCACCCGGGTGAGCAGTTCTTC,CASSHHPGEQFF
NA,NA,TRBV27,TRBJ1-2,TGTGCCAGCACCTTCCTAGGGGGGGGTGGCTACACCTTC,CASTFLGGGGYTF
NA,NA,TRBV5-1,TRBJ2-3,TGCGCCAGCAGCCTTAATGACAGAAGCACAGATACGCAGTATTTT,CASSLNDRSTDTQYF
NA,NA,TRBV29-1,TRBJ1-2,TGCAGCGTTTTCATTAGGAGACAGGACCCAAACGGGAACTATGGCTACACCTTC,CSVFIRRQDPNGNYGYTF
NA,TRBD2,TRBV6-2/TRBV6-3,TRBJ2-5,TGTGCCAGCAGTCCACTAGCGGGGGAAGAGACCCAGTACTTC,CASSPLAGEETQYF
NA,NA,TRBV5-5,TRBJ1-1,TGTGCCAGCAGCTTGGTCGTCAGGGTGACTGAAGCTTTCTTT,CASSLVVRVTEAFF
NA,TRBD2,TRBV7-9,TRBJ2-5,TGTGCCAGCAGCTTGGGGACTAGCGGGGAGCTCGGAGAGACCCAGTACTTC,CASSLGTSGELGETQYF
NA,NA,TRBV27,TRBJ1-2,TGTGCCAGTTCGACCGGAGTTGGATATGGCTACACCTTC,CASSTGVGYGYTF
few,NA,TRBV24-1,TRBJ2-2,TGTGCCACCAGTGATCCCACCGGGGAGCTGTTTTTT,CATSDPTGELFF
NA,NA,TRBV7-6,TRBJ2-3,TGTGCCAGCAGCTCAACAGATATTAGCACAGATACGCAGTATTTT,CASSSTDISTDTQYF
NA,TRBD1,TRBV9,TRBJ1-4,TGTGCCAGCAGCACTCAGACAGGGGCTAATGAAAAACTGTTTTTT,CASSTQTGANEKLFF
NA,NA,TRBV7-9,TRBJ1-1,TGTGCCAGCAGCCCTTACAGGGCGTCTGAAGCTTTCTTT,CASSPYRASEAFF
NA,NA,TRBV12-3/TRBV12-4,TRBJ2-1,TGTGCCAGCAGCTTATGGGGGTCGGACTACAATGAGCAGTTCTTC,CASSLWGSDYNEQFF
NA,NA,TRBV29-1,TRBJ2-7,TGCAGCGCCCGCGAGTCGGGGGAGCAGTACTTC,CSARESGEQYF
NA,TRBD1,TRBV5-1,TRBJ2-1,TGCGCCAGCAGCTCAGGGACAGACAACAATGAGCAGTTCTTC,CASSSGTDNNEQFF
once,TRBD2,TRBV3-1,TRBJ2-5,TGTGCCAGCAGCCAAGATAAGCCTAGCGGGTACCAGTGGTTGAGCCAGTACTTC,CASSQDKPSGYQWLSQYF
few,TRBD2,TRBV19,TRBJ2-1,TGTGCCAGTAGTATAGAGGGAGGCAGGGAGGGTGAGCAGTTCTTC,CASSIEGGREGEQFF
NA,NA,TRBV5-4,TRBJ2-7,TGTGCCAGCAGCTTTCCGGGACCGGGCTACGAGCAGTACTTC,CASSFPGPGYEQYF